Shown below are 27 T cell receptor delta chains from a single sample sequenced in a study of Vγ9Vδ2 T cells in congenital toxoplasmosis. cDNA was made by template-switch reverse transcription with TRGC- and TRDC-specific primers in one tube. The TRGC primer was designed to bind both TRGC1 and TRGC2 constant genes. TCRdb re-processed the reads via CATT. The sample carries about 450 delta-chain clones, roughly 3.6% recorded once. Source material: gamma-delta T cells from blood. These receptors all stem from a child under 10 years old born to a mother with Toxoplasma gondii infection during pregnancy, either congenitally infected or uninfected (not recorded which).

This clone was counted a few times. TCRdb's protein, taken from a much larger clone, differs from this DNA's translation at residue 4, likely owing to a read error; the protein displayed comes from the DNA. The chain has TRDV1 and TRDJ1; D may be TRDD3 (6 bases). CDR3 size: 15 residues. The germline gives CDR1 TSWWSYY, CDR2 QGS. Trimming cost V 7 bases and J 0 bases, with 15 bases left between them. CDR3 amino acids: CALVDPGVNTDKLIF. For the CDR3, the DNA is TGTGCTCTTGTGGACCCTGGGGTTAACACCGATAAACTCATCTTT.

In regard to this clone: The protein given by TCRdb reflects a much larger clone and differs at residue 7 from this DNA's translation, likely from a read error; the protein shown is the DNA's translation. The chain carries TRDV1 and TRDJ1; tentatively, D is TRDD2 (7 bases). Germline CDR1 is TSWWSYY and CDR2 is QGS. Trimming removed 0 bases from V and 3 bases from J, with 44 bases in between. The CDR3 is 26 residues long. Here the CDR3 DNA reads TGTGCTCTTGGGGAACTTCCCCCCCCTTTTCCTACTACTACCTCGGGGGAGAAGAGGCCGTCCGATAAACTCATCTTT. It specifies CALGELPPPFPTTTSGEKRPSDKLIF.

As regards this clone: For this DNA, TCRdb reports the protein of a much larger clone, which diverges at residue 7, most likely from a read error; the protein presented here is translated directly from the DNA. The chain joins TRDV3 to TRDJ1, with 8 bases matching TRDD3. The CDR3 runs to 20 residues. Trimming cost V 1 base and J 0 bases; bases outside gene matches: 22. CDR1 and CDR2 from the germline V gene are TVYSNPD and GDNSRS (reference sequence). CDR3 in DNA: TGTGCCTTTACCCGGGCAACCGGTTTTACGGGATACGCGTACACCGATAAACTCATCTTT. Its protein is CAFTRATGFTGYAYTDKLIF.

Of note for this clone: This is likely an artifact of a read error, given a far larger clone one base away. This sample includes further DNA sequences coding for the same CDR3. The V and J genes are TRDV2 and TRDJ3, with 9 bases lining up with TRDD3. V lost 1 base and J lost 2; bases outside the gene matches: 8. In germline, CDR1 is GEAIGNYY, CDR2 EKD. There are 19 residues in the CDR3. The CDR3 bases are TGTGCCTGTGACACTTCCGGGGGATACAACACCTGGGACACCCGACAGATGTTTTTC. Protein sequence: CACDTSGGYNTWDTRQMFF.

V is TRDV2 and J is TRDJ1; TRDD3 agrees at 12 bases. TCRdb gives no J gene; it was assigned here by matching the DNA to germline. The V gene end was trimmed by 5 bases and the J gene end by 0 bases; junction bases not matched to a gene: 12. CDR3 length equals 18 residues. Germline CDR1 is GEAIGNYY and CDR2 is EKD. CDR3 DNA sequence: TGTGCCTGTGGCTCGAATACTGGGGGATACTTGTACACCGATAAACTCATCTTT. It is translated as CACGSNTGGYLYTDKLIF.

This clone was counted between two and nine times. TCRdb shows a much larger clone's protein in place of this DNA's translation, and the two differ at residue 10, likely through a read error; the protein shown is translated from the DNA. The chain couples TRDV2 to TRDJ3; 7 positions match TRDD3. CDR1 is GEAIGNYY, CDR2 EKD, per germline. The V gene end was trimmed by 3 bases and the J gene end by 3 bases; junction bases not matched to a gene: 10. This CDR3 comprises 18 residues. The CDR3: CACDVLGTSFWDTRQMFF. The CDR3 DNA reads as TGTGCCTGTGACGTACTGGGGACTAGCTTCTGGGACACCCGACAGATGTTTTTC.

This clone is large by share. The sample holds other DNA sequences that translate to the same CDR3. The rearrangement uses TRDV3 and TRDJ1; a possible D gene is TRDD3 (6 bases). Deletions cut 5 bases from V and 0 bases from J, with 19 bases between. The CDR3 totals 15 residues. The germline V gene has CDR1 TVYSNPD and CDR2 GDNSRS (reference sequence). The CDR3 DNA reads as TGTGCCCAAGGGATAGGGGATTCCGACACCGATAAACTCATCTTT. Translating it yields CAQGIGDSDTDKLIF.

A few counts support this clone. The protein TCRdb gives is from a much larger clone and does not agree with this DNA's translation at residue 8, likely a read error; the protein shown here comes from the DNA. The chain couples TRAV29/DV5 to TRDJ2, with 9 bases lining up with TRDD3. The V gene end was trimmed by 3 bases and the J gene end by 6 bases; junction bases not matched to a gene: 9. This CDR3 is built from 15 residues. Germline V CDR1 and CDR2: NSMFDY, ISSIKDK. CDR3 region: CAAKGLGENSAQLFF. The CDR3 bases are TGTGCAGCAAAAGGACTGGGGGAAAACTCAGCACAACTCTTCTTT.

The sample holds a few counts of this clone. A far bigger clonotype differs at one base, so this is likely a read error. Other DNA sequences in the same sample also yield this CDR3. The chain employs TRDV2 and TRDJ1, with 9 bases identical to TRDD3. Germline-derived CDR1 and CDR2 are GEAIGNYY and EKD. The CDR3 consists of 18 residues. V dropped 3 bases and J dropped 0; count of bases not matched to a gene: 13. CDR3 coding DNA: TGTGCCTGTGACGATCCGCGTACTGGGGGACGGTACACCGATAAACTCATCTTT. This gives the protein CACDDPRTGGRYTDKLIF.

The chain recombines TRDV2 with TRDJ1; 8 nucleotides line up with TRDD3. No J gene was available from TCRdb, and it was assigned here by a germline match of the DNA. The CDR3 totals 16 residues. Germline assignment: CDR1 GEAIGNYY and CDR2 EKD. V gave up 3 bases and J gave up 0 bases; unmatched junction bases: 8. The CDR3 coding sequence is TGTGCCTGTGACGCCTGGGGGACCTGGGACACCGATAAACTCATCTTT. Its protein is CACDAWGTWDTDKLIF.

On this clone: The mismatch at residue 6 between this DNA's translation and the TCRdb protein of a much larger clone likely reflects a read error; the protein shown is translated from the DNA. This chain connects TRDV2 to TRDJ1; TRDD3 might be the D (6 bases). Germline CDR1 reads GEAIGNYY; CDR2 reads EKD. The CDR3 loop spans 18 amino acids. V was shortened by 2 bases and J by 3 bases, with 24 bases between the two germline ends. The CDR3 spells CACDKGGYPGGTADKLIF. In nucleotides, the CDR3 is TGTGCCTGTGACAAAGGTGGATACCCAGGGGGTACGGCCGATAAACTCATCTTT.

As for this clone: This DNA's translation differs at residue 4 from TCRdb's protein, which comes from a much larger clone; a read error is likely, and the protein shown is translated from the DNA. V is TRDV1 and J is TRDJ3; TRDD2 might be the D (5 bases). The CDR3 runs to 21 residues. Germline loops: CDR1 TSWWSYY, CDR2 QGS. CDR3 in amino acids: CALREGAYNTRRAWDTRQMFF. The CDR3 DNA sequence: TGTGCTCTTAGGGAAGGCGCCTACAATACCCGTAGGGCCTGGGACACCCGACAGATGTTTTTC.

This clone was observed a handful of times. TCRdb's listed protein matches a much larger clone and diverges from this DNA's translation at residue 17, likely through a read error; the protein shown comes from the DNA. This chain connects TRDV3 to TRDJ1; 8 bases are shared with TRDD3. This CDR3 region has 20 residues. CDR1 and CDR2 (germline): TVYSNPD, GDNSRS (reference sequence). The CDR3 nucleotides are TGTGCCTTTACCCGGGCAGCCGGTTTTACGGGATACGCGTACACCGATATACTCATCTTT. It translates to CAFTRAAGFTGYAYTDILIF.

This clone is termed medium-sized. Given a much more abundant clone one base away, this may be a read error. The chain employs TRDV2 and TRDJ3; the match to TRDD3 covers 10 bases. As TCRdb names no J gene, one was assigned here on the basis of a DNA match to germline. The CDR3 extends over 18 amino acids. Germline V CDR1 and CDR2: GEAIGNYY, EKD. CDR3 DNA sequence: TGTGCCAGTGACACGGGGGATACGCGCTCCTGGGACACCCGACAGATGTTTTTC. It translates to CASDTGDTRSWDTRQMFF.

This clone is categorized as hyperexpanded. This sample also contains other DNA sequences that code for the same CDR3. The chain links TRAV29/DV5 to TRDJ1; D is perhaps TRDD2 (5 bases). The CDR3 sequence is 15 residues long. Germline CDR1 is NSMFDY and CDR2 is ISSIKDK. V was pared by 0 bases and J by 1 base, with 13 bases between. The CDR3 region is CAASVGRLPTDKLIF. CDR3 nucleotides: TGTGCAGCAAGCGTTGGTCGCCTACCCACCGATAAACTCATCTTT.

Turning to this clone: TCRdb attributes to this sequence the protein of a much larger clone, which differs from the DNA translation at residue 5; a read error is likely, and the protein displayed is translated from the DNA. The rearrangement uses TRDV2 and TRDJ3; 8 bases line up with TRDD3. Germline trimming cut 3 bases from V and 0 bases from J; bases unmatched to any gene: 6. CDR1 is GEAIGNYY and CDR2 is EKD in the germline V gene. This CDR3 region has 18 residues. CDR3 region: CACDSVLGGSWDTRQMFF. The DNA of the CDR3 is TGTGCCTGTGACTCCGTACTGGGGGGCTCCTGGGACACCCGACAGATGTTTTTC.

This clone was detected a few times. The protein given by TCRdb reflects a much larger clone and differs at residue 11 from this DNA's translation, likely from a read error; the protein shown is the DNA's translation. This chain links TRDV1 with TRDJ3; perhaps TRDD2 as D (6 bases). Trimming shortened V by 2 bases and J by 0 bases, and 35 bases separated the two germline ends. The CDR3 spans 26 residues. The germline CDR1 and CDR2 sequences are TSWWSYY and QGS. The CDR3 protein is CALGEAPPLPWPTPPSSSWDTRQMFF. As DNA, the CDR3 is TGTGCTCTTGGGGAAGCCCCCCCCCTTCCCTGGCCCACCCCTCCCTCAAGCTCCTGGGACACCCGACAGATGTTTTTC.

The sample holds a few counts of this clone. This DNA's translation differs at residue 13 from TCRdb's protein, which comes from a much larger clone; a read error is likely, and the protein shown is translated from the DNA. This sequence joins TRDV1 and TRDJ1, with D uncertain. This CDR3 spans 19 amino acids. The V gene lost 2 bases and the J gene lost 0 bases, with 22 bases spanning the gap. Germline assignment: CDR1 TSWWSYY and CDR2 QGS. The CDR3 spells CALGETSDRTNPNTDKLIF. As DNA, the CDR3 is TGTGCTCTTGGGGAAACCTCCGACCGAACGAACCCTAACACCGATAAACTCATCTTT.

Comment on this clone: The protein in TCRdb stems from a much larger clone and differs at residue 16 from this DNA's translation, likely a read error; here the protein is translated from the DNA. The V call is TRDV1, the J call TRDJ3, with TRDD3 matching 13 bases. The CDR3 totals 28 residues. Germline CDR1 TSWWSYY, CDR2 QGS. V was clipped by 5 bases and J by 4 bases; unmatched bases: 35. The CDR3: CALGTITFLRVYWGIRGAKGWDTRQMFF. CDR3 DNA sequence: TGTGCTCTTGGGACGATCACCTTCCTACGTGTCTACTGGGGGATACGGGGGGCTAAAGGTTGGGACACCCGACAGATGTTTTTC.

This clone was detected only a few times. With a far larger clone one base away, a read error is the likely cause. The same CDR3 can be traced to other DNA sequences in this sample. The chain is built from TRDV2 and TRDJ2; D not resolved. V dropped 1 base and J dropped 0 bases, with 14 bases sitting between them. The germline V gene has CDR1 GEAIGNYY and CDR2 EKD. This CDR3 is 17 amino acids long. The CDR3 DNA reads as TGTGCCTGTGACACTTTAGAAGGACCCCCTTTGACAGCACAACTCTTCTTT. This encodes CACDTLEGPPLTAQLFF.

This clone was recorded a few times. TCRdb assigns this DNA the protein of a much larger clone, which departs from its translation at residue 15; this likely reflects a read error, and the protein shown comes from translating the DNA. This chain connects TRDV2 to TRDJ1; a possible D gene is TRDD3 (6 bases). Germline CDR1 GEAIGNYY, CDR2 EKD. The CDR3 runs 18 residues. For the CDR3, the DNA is TGTGCCTGTGACAAATGTGGATACCCAGGGGGTACGGCCGATAACCTCATCTTT. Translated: CACDKCGYPGGTADNLIF.

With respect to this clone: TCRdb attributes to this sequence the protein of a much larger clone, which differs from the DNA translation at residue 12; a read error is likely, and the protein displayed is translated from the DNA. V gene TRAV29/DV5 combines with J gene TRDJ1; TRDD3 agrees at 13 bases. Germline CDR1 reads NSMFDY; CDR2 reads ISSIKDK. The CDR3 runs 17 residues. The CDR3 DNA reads TGTGCTCTGATTGGTCCTACTGGGGGATACGACACCGATAAACTCATCTTT. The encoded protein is CALIGPTGGYDTDKLIF.

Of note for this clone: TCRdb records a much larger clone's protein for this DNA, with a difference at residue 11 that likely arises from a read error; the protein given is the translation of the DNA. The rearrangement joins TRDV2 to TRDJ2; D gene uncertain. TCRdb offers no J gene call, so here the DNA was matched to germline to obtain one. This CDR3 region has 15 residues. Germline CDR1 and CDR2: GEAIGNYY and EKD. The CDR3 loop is CACDTVTHQTTQLFF. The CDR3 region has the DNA TGTGCCTGTGACACCGTCACACACCAGACAACACAACTCTTCTTT.

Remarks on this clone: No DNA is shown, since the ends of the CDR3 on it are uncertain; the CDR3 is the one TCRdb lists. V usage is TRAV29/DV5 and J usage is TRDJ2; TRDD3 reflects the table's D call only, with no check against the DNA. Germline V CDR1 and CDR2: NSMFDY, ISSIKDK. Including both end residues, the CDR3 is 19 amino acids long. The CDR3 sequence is CSVLLCSKRTGGNSAQLFF.

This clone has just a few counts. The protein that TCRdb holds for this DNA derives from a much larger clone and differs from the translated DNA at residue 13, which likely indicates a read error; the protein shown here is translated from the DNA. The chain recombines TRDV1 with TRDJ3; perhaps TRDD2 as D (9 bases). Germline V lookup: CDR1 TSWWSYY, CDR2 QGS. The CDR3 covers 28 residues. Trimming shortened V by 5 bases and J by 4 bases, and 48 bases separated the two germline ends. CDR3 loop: CALGTITFLRVYLGIQGAKGWDTRQMFF. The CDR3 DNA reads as TGTGCTCTTGGGACGATCACCTTCCTACGTGTCTACTTGGGGATACAGGGGGCTAAAGGTTGGGACACCCGACAGATGTTTTTC.

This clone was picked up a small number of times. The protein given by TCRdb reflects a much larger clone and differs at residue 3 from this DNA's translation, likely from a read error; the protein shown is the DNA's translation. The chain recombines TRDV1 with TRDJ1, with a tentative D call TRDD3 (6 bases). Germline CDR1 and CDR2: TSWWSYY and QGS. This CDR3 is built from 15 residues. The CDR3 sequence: CAHGDPGVNTDKLIF. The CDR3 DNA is TGTGCTCATGGGGACCCTGGGGTTAACACCGATAAACTCATCTTT.

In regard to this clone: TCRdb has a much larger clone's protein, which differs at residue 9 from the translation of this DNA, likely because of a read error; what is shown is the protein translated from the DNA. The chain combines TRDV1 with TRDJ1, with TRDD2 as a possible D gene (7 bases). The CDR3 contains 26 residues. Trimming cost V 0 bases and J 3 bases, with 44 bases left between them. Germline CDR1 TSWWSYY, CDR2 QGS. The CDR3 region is CALGELSPLFPTTTSGEKRPSDKLIF. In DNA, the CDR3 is TGTGCTCTTGGGGAACTTTCCCCCCTTTTTCCTACTACTACCTCGGGGGAGAAGAGGCCGTCCGATAAACTCATCTTT.